This paragraph reports one T cell receptor (beta chain). The assay was immunoSEQ multiplex PCR, and TCRdb's table has in-frame clones only and misses some. The repertoire holds around 370,000 clones, with about 90% as singletons. The data derive from a study of blood T cell repertoires in COVID-19. Germline values: CDR1 MNHNY, CDR2 SVGAGI (reference sequence). V shed 6 bases, J shed 0 bases, and the junction held 7 bases outside the gene matches. The CDR3 has 15 amino acids. The TCR was taken from a man aged 18 to 30 with active or convalescent COVID-19. The chain employs TRBV6-6 and TRBJ2-7, with 8 positions matching TRBD2. Sequencing was performed on peripheral blood. The CDR3 region has the DNA TGTGCCAGCAGGCCACTAGCGGTCTCCTCCTACGAGCAGTACTTC. It translates to CASRPLAVSSYEQYF.